One and the same sample provided the 5 T cell receptor beta chains below, sequenced in a study of PD-L1 blockade in urothelial cancer. Method: immunoSEQ multiplex PCR; TCRdb's copy keeps in-frame clones and lacks some. Of over 100,000 clones in the sample, approximately 89% were seen once. The sample's time point: peripheral blood 6 weeks after treatment start. This specimen consisted of PBMCs, obtained around atezolizumab (anti-PD-L1) treatment. The source of these receptors is a man aged 55 to 70 with urothelial cancer.

The CDR3 loop reads CASSTTGWFDVGTF. The CDR3 DNA follows: TGTGCCAGCAGTACCACAGGGTGGTTTGATGTAGGCACCTTC. This chain connects TRBV6-1 to TRBJ1-2; D is perhaps TRBD1 (6 bases). V was pared by 5 bases and J by 13 bases, with 23 bases between. The CDR3 consists of 14 residues. The germline V gene has CDR1 MNHNS and CDR2 SASEGT.

The V and J genes are TRBV30 and TRBJ1-1, with 7 bases that match TRBD1. CDR1 and CDR2 (germline): GTSNPN, SVGIG (reference sequence). This CDR3 comprises 14 residues. V dropped 4 bases and J dropped 6; count of bases not matched to a gene: 11. The CDR3 protein is CAWTMTGMFPEAFF. Here the CDR3 DNA reads TGTGCCTGGACAATGACAGGGATGTTCCCTGAAGCTTTCTTT.

The genes are TRBV27 and TRBJ2-3; 8 bases align to TRBD2. Germline V lookup: CDR1 MNHEY, CDR2 SMNVEV (reference sequence). CDR3 length: 17 amino acids. Trimming cost V 6 bases and J 0 bases; bases outside gene matches: 11. CDR3 DNA: TGTGCCAGCAGGGGACTAGTGGTTGGGGGGAGCACAGATACGCAGTATTTT. Protein sequence: CASRGLVVGGSTDTQYF.

The CDR3 region is CASSPGQGGTDTQYF. Here the CDR3 DNA reads TGTGCCAGCAGCCCCGGACAGGGTGGCACAGATACGCAGTATTTT. The chain has TRBV14 and TRBJ2-3, with TRBD1 matching over 8 bases. CDR1 and CDR2 (germline): SGHDN, FVKESK. V trimming: 4 bases; J trimming: 1 base; junction bases outside the gene matches: 4. The CDR3 loop spans 15 amino acids. The full variable domain, its missing parts supplied by reference TRBV14 and TRBJ2-3, is EAGVTQFPSHSVIEKGQTVTLRCDPISGHDNLYWYRRVMGKEIKFLLHFVKESKQDESGMPNNRFLAERTGGTYSTLKVQPAELEDSGVYFCASSPGQGGTDTQYFGPGTRLTVL.

This chain connects TRBV5-8 to TRBJ2-1, with TRBD2 identical over 11 bases. Germline V CDR1 and CDR2: SGHTS, YDEGEE. This CDR3 comprises 18 residues. The V segment lost 4 bases and the J segment 5 bases; nucleotides outside the gene matches: 14. The CDR3 DNA reads as TGTGCCAGCAGCCCCTTTTATGCTAGCGGGAGGTCCCACAATGAGCAGTTCTTC. This sequence encodes CASSPFYASGRSHNEQFF.